A selection of T cell receptor beta chains follows, all from one sample in a study of radiotherapy plus CTLA-4 blockade in lung cancer. Produced via immunoSEQ multiplex PCR; TCRdb's table is partial and in-frame only. The sample lists approximately 70,000 clones; roughly 76% were seen once. The sample was peripheral blood, taken from a patient treated with radiotherapy plus ipilimumab. The receptors here all came from a human donor with non-small cell lung cancer whose response to radiotherapy plus ipilimumab could not be evaluated. Some clones in this sample may be carry-over from other donors' samples. CDR3s include the opening cysteine and the closing phenylalanine or tryptophan. The D gene is left open where the match is weak. A row's size may be missing; if present it is once, few, many or a size class.

cdr3_length	v_call	d_call	clone_size	j_call	cdr3_aa	cdr3_nt
13	TRBV7-9	NA	NA	TRBJ2-2	CASSLSVSGELFF	TGTGCCAGCAGCTTATCGGTCTCCGGGGAGCTGTTTTTT
15	TRBV27	TRBD1	NA	TRBJ1-2	CASSSPRTGLYGYTF	TGTGCCAGCAGTTCTCCAAGGACAGGGCTCTATGGCTACACCTTC
16	TRBV5-1	TRBD1	few	TRBJ2-2	CASSLPGTGNTGELFF	TGCGCCAGCAGCTTACCCGGGACAGGGAACACCGGGGAGCTGTTTTTT
14	TRBV5-6	NA	NA	TRBJ2-7	CASSLELGSSEQYF	TGTGCCAGCAGCTTGGAGCTAGGCTCTAGCGAGCAGTACTTC
15	TRBV9	NA	NA	TRBJ1-6	CASSSREPYNSPLHF	TGTGCCAGCAGCTCCCGGGAGCCTTATAATTCACCCCTCCACTTT
14	TRBV5-4	TRBD1	NA	TRBJ1-6	CASSRGQGDSPLHF	TGTGCCAGCAGCCGTGGACAGGGTGATTCACCCCTCCACTTT
15	TRBV2	NA	few	TRBJ1-5	CASSLDVLANQPQHF	TGTGCCAGCAGTCTGGACGTCCTAGCAAATCAGCCCCAGCATTTT
16	TRBV7-2	TRBD1	NA	TRBJ2-7	CASSLGTGTGGHEQYF	TGTGCCAGCAGCCTAGGCACCGGGACAGGGGGCCACGAGCAGTACTTC
12	TRBV15	NA	once	TRBJ2-1	CATSLQFNEQFF	TGTGCCACCAGCCTACAGTTCAATGAGCAGTTCTTC
14	TRBV30	NA	NA	TRBJ1-2	CAGGDSLWDYGYTF	TGTGCCGGGGGCGACAGCCTTTGGGACTATGGCTACACCTTC
13	TRBV23-1	NA	NA	TRBJ2-7	CASEEASPYEQYF	TGCGCCTCCGAAGAGGCGTCCCCTTACGAGCAGTACTTC
14	TRBV7-9	NA	NA	TRBJ1-1	CASSLDRGGAEAFF	TGTGCCAGCAGCTTAGACCGGGGAGGGGCTGAAGCTTTCTTT
14	TRBV30	NA	NA	TRBJ2-7	CAWSAVGSSYEQYF	TGTGCCTGGAGTGCCGTCGGGAGTTCCTACGAGCAGTACTTC
14	TRBV5-4	TRBD1	NA	TRBJ2-7	CASSSWPDRDEQYF	TGTGCCAGCAGCTCCTGGCCGGACAGGGACGAGCAGTACTTC
13	TRBV6-4	TRBD1	NA	TRBJ1-2	CASSNYRGHGYTF	TGTGCCAGCAGTAACTACAGGGGACATGGCTACACCTTC
13	TRBV2	NA	NA	TRBJ2-7	CASSLTGTYEQYF	TGTGCCAGCAGTCTCACAGGGACCTACGAGCAGTACTTC
18	TRBV4-2	NA	NA	TRBJ1-6	CASSPRGSQGRGGRSLHF	TGTGCCAGCAGCCCAAGGGGGTCCCAGGGACGGGGTGGAAGGTCCCTCCACTTT
12	TRBV5-1	NA	NA	TRBJ1-3	CASSLLGNTIYF	TGCGCCAGCAGCTTGCTTGGAAACACCATATATTTT
15	TRBV2	NA	NA	TRBJ1-5	CASSIQGSGYQPQHF	TGTGCCAGCAGTATTCAGGGGAGTGGGTATCAGCCCCAGCATTTT
16	TRBV9	TRBD1	NA	TRBJ2-7	CASSVASRQGVNEQYF	TGTGCCAGCAGCGTAGCCTCCCGACAGGGTGTGAACGAGCAGTACTTC
20	TRBV4-3	TRBD2	NA	TRBJ2-3	CASSPRGGGTAGDTTDTQYF	TGCGCCAGCAGCCCGCGAGGCGGGGGGACGGCGGGGGATACCACAGATACGCAGTATTTT
13	TRBV14	NA	once	TRBJ2-7	CASSQDHGYEQYF	TGTGCCAGCAGCCAAGACCACGGCTACGAGCAGTACTTC
11	TRBV20-1	NA	NA	TRBJ1-1	CSGVSSTEAFF	TGCAGTGGAGTCTCGAGCACTGAAGCTTTCTTT
13	TRBV6-6	TRBD1	NA	TRBJ1-4	CASGDSENEKLFF	TGTGCCAGTGGGGACAGTGAAAATGAAAAACTGTTTTTT
14	TRBV18	NA	NA	TRBJ2-1	CASSSPDSPNEQFF	TGTGCCAGCTCATCCCCGGACAGCCCCAATGAGCAGTTCTTC
15	TRBV18	TRBD2	NA	TRBJ2-1	CASSLSGGASNEQFF	TGTGCCAGCTCACTAAGCGGGGGGGCCTCCAATGAGCAGTTCTTC
15	TRBV27	NA	NA	TRBJ1-1	CASRPDSIMNTEAFF	TGTGCCAGTCGGCCCGACAGCATTATGAACACTGAAGCTTTCTTT
8	TRBV6-1	NA	NA	TRBJ1-2	CDAGGYTF	TGTGACGCGGGGGGCTACACCTTC
13	TRBV11-2	NA	NA	TRBJ1-1	CASSLRMNTEAFF	TGTGCCAGCAGCCTTCGTATGAACACTGAAGCTTTCTTT
16	TRBV2	NA	NA	TRBJ1-6	CASSEDIQGDNSPLHF	TGTGCCAGCAGTGAAGATATACAGGGTGATAATTCACCCCTCCACTTT
18	TRBV4-1	TRBD2	once	TRBJ2-5	CASSQDPRGSGGPETQYF	TGCGCCAGCAGCCAAGATCCGAGAGGTAGCGGGGGGCCAGAGACCCAGTACTTC
17	TRBV11-3	TRBD2	NA	TRBJ2-1	CASSLGTSGGRWNEQFF	TGTGCCAGCAGCTTAGGGACTAGCGGGGGTAGGTGGAATGAGCAGTTCTTC
18	TRBV4-2	NA	few	TRBJ1-3	CASSQGSIRGISGNTIYF	TGTGCCAGCAGCCAAGGTTCCATCAGGGGAATCTCTGGAAACACCATATATTTT
15	TRBV19	TRBD1	NA	TRBJ2-3	CASSFRQGVADTQYF	TGTGCCAGTAGTTTTCGACAGGGAGTCGCGGATACGCAGTATTTT
15	TRBV5-1	NA	NA	TRBJ1-1	CASSFRGGQNSEAFF	TGCGCCAGCAGCTTTAGGGGGGGGCAGAACTCTGAAGCTTTCTTT
15	TRBV4-1	NA	few	TRBJ1-1	CASSQVWQTNTEAFF	TGCGCCAGCAGCCAAGTCTGGCAAACGAACACTGAAGCTTTCTTT
15	TRBV9	TRBD1	NA	TRBJ1-5	CASSAHRGTNQPQHF	TGTGCCAGCAGCGCTCACAGGGGGACGAATCAGCCCCAGCATTTT
12	TRBV5-1	NA	NA	TRBJ2-5	CASSLGEKTQYF	TGCGCCAGCAGCTTGGGCGAAAAGACCCAGTACTTC
16	TRBV5-4	NA	NA	TRBJ1-2	CASRTDKREGVDGYTF	TGTGCCAGCAGGACTGACAAAAGGGAGGGGGTTGATGGCTACACCTTC
15	TRBV7-2	TRBD1	NA	TRBJ1-2	CASSLLGQASDGYTF	TGTGCCAGCAGCTTACTCGGACAGGCCTCAGATGGCTACACCTTC
17	TRBV5-1	TRBD1	few	TRBJ1-5	CASSPGTGERKNQPQHF	TGCGCCAGCAGCCCCGGGACAGGGGAACGTAAAAATCAGCCCCAGCATTTT
15	TRBV2	TRBD1	NA	TRBJ1-1	CASSERGGGTGEAFF	TGTGCCAGCAGTGAACGCGGGGGGGGGACAGGTGAAGCTTTCTTT
15	TRBV7-9	NA	NA	TRBJ2-7	CASSPSAALTHEQYF	TGTGCCAGCAGCCCGTCGGCGGCGCTAACCCACGAGCAGTACTTC
15	TRBV2	NA	NA	TRBJ2-7	CASSESQEAYYEQYF	TGTGCCAGCAGTGAGAGCCAAGAGGCTTACTACGAGCAGTACTTC
13	TRBV19	NA	few	TRBJ1-2	CASSLGGNYGYTF	TGTGCCAGTAGTCTGGGGGGGAACTATGGCTACACCTTC
13	TRBV5-6	TRBD1	NA	TRBJ1-2	CASSRTGGYGYTF	TGTGCCAGCAGCCGGACAGGGGGCTATGGCTACACCTTC
13	TRBV4-1	NA	NA	TRBJ1-2	CASGAGRNYGYTF	TGCGCCAGTGGGGCTGGCAGGAACTATGGCTACACCTTC
16	TRBV4-1	NA	NA	TRBJ2-6	CASSPGTFSGANVLTF	TGCGCCAGCAGCCCTGGGACTTTCTCTGGGGCCAACGTCCTGACTTTC
15	TRBV6-1	TRBD1	NA	TRBJ2-7	CASSDMGTGSYEQYF	TGTGCCAGCAGTGATATGGGGACAGGTTCCTACGAGCAGTACTTC
15	TRBV6-1	NA	NA	TRBJ1-2	CASSEGRGSPSGYTF	TGTGCCAGCAGTGAAGGGAGGGGAAGTCCCTCTGGCTACACCTTC
15	TRBV11-2	NA	NA	TRBJ1-5	CASSLESGLNQPQHF	TGTGCCAGCAGCTTAGAGTCAGGGTTGAATCAGCCCCAGCATTTT
16	TRBV5-4	TRBD2	NA	TRBJ2-5	CASSFGLAGDQETQYF	TGTGCCAGCAGCTTCGGACTAGCGGGGGACCAAGAGACCCAGTACTTC
15	TRBV30	NA	once	TRBJ2-1	CAWSGKGLARDEQFF	TGTGCCTGGAGTGGGAAGGGTCTAGCCCGGGATGAGCAGTTCTTC
18	TRBV4-3	NA	NA	TRBJ2-6	CASSQGAGYSSGANVLTF	TGCGCCAGCAGCCAAGGCGCAGGCTATTCCTCTGGGGCCAACGTCCTGACTTTC
14	TRBV9	NA	once	TRBJ2-7	CASSVASNSYEQYF	TGTGCCAGCAGCGTAGCCAGTAACTCCTACGAGCAGTACTTC
15	TRBV19	TRBD2	NA	TRBJ2-7	CASWKGGGIFYEQYF	TGTGCCAGTTGGAAGGGCGGGGGAATATTCTACGAGCAGTACTTC
15	TRBV6-5	TRBD1	NA	TRBJ2-7	CASSSLDRGRPEQYF	TGTGCCAGCAGTTCATTAGACAGGGGGCGACCCGAGCAGTACTTC